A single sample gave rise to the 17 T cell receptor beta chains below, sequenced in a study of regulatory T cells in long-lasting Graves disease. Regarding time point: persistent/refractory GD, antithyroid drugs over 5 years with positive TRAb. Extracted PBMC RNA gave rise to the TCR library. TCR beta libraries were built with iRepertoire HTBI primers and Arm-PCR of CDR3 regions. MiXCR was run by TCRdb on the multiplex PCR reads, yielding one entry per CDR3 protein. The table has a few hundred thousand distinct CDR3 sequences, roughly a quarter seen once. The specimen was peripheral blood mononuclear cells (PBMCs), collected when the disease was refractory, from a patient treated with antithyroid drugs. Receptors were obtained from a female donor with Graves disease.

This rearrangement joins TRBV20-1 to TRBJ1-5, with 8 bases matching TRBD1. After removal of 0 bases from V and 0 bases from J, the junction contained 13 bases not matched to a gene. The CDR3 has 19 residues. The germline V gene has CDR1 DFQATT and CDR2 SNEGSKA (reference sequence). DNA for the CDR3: TGCAGTGCTAGAGATAAGGCCGACAGGGGTTGGTATAGCAATCAGCCCCAGCATTTT. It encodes CSARDKADRGWYSNQPQHF.

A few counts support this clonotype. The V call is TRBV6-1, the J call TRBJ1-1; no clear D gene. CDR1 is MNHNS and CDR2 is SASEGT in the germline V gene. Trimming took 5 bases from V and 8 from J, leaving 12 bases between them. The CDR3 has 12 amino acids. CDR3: CASSSAQLEAFF. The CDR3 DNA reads TGTGCCAGCAGTAGTGCCCAACTGGAAGCTTTCTTT.

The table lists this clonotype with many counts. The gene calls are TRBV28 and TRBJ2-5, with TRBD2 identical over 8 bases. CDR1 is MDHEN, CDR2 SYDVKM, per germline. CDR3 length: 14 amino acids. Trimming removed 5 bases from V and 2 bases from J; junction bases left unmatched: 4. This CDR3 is CASSGGGRQETQYF. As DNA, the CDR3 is TGTGCCAGCAGTGGGGGCGGGAGGCAAGAGACCCAGTACTTC. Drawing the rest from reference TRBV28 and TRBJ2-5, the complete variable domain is DVKVTQSSRYLVKRTGEKVFLECVQDMDHENMFWYRQDPGLGLRLIYFSYDVKMKEKGDIPEGYSVSREKKERFSLILESASTNQTSMYLCASSGGGRQETQYFGPGTRLLVL.

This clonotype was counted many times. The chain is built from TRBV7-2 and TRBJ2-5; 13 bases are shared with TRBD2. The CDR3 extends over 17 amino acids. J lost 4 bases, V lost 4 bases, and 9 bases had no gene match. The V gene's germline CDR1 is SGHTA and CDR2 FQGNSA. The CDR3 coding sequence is TGTGCCAGCAGCTCATTTCGGACTAGCGGGAGTCGAGAGACCCAGTACTTC. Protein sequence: CASSSFRTSGSRETQYF.

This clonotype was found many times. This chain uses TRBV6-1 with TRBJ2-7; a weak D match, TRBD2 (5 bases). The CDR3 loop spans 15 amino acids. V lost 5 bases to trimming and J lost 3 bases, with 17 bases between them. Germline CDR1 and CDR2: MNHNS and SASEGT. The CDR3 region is CASSTLVNRDYEQYF. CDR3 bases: TGTGCCAGCAGTACTCTGGTTAACCGGGACTACGAGCAGTACTTC.

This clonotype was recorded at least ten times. The CDR3 reads CASSLERSATEAFF. In nucleotides, the CDR3 is TGTGCCAGCAGTTTAGAAAGGAGCGCCACTGAAGCTTTCTTT. V is TRBV12-3 or TRBV12-4 and J is TRBJ1-1; D is undetermined. The CDR3 runs to 14 residues. With 1 base removed from V and 4 bases from J, the gap between germline ends came to 10 bases.

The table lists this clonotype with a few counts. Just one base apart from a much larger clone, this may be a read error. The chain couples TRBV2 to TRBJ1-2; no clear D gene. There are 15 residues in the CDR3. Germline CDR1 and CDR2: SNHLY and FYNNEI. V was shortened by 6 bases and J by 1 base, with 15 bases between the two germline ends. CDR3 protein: CASSPRVTDNYGYTF. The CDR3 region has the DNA TGTGCCAGCAGCCCACGCGTTACGGATAACTATGGCTACACCTTC.

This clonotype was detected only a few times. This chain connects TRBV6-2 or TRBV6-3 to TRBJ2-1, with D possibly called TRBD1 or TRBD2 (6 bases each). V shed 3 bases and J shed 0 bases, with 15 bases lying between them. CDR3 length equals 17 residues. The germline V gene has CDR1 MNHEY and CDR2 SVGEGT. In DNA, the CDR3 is TGTGCCAGCAGTTATCGATCGGGGGCGGGCTCCTACAATGAGCAGTTCTTC. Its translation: CASSYRSGAGSYNEQFF.

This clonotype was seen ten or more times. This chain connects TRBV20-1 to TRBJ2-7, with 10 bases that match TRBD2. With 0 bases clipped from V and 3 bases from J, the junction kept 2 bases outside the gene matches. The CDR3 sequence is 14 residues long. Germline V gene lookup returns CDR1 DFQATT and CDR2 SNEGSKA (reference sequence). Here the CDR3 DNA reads TGCAGTGCTAGAGACGGGACTAGCGACTACGAGCAGTACTTC. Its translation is CSARDGTSDYEQYF.

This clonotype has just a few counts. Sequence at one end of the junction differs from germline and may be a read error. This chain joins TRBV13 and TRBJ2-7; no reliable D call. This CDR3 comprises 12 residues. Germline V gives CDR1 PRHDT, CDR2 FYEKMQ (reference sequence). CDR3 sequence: CASSLGGDRRRF. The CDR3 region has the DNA TGTGCCAGCAGCTTAGGTGGGGATCGAAGGCGCTTC.

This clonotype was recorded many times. The CDR3 protein is CASSTRDRGPGTDTQYF. The CDR3 DNA reads as TGTGCCAGCAGTACGAGGGACAGGGGGCCCGGCACAGATACGCAGTATTTT. This chain links TRBV28 with TRBJ2-3; 12 bases agree with TRBD1. Germline V gene sequence: CDR1 MDHEN, CDR2 SYDVKM. The length of the CDR3 is 17 residues. J lost 1 base, V lost 5 bases, and 7 bases had no gene match.

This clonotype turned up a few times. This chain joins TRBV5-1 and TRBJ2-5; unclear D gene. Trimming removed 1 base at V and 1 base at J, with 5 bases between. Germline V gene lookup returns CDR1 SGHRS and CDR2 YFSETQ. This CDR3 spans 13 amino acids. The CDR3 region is CASSLTFQETQYF. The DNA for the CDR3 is TGCGCCAGCAGCTTGACGTTCCAAGAGACCCAGTACTTC.

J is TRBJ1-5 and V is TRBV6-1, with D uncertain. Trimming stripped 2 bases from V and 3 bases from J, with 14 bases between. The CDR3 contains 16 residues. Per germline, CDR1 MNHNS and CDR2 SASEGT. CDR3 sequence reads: CASSEPYLGINQPQHF. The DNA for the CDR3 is TGTGCCAGCAGTGAACCCTATTTAGGGATCAATCAGCCCCAGCATTTT.

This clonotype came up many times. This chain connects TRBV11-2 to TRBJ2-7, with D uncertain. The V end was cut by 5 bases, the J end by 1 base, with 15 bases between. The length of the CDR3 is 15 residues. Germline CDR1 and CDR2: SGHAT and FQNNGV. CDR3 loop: CASSPARLGSYEQYF. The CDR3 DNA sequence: TGTGCCAGCAGCCCGGCGCGGTTGGGGTCCTACGAGCAGTACTTC.

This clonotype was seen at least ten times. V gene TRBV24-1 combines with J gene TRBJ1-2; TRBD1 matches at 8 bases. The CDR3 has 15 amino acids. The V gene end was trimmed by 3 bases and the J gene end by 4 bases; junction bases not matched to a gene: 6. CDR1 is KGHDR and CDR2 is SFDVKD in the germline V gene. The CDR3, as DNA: TGTGCCACCAGTGATGCAGGGGGCTCCTCCTATGGCTACACCTTC. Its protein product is CATSDAGGSSYGYTF.

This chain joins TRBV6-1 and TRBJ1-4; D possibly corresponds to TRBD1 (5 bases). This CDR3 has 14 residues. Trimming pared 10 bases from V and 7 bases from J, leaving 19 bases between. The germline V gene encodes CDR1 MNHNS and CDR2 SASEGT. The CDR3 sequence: CATAAWAGSEKLFF. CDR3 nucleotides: TGTGCCACCGCGGCCTGGGCAGGGAGTGAAAAACTGTTTTTT.

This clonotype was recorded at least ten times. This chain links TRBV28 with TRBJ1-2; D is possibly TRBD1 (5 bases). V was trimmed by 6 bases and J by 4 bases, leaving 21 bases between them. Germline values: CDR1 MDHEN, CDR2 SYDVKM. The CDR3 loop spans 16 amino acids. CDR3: CASSDRDLQEPYGYTF. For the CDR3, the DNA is TGTGCCAGCAGCGACCGTGACTTACAGGAACCCTATGGCTACACCTTC.